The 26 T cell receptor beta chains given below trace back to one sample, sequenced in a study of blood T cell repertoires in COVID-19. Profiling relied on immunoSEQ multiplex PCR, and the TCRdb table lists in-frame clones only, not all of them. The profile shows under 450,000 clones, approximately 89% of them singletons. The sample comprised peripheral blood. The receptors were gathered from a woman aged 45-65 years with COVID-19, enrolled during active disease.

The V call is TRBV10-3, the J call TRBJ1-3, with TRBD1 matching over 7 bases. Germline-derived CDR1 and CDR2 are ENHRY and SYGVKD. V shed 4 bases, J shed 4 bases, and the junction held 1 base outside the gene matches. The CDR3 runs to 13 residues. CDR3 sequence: CAISGGQGNTIYF. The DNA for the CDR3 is TGTGCCATCAGTGGGGGACAGGGAAACACCATATATTTT.

The CDR3 nucleotides are TGTGCCAGCAGCTTAGATCCCCAACCGGCTGAAGCTTTCTTT. This encodes CASSLDPQPAEAFF. This rearrangement joins TRBV11-2 to TRBJ1-1, with D hard to call. Germline CDR1 is SGHAT and CDR2 is FQNNGV. V lost 0 bases to trimming and J lost 6 bases, with 11 bases between them. This CDR3 region has 14 residues.

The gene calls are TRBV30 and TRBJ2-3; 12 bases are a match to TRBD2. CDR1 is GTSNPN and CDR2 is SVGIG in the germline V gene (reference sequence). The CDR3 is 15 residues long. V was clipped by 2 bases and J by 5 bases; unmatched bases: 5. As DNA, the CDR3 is TGTGCCTGGAGTCTAGCGGGGGGGCAGGGAGATACGCAGTATTTT. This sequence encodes CAWSLAGGQGDTQYF.

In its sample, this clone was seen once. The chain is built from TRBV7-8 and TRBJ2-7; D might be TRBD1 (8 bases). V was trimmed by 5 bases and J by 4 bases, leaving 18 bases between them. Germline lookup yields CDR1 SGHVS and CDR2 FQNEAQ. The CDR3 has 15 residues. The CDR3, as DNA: TGTGCCAGCAGCCTACAGGGGGGGGTAGGGTACGAGCAGTACTTC. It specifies CASSLQGGVGYEQYF.

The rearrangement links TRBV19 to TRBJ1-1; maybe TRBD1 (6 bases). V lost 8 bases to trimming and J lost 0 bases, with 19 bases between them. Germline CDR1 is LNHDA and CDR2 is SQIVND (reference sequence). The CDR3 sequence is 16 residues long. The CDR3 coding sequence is TGTGCCAGTTTACCACCGGGACAACTCATGAACACTGAAGCTTTCTTT. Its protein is CASLPPGQLMNTEAFF. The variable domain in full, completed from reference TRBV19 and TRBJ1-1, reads DGGITQSPKYLFRKEGQNVTLSCEQNLNHDAMYWYRQDPGQGLRLIYYSQIVNDFQKGDIAEGYSVSREKKESFPLTVTSAQKNPTAFYLCASLPPGQLMNTEAFFGQGTRLTVV.

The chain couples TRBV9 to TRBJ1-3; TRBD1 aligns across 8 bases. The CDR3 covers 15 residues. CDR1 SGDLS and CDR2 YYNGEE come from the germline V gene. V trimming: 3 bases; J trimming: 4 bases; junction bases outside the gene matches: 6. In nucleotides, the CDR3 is TGTGCCAGCAGCGCCAGACAGGGGCAAGGAAACACCATATATTTT. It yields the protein CASSARQGQGNTIYF.

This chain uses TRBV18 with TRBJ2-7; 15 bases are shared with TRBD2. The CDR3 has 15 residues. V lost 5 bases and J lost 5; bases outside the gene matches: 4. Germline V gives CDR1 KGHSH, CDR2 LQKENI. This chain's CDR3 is CASSARTSGGDEQYF. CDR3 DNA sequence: TGTGCCAGCTCAGCCCGGACTAGCGGGGGGGACGAGCAGTACTTC.

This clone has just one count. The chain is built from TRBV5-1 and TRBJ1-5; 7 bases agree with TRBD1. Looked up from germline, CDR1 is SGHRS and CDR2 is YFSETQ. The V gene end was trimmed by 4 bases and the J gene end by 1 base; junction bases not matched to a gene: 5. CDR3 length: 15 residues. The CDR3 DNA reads TGCGCCAGCAGCGCTACAGGGGTAAGCAATCAGCCCCAGCATTTT. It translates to CASSATGVSNQPQHF. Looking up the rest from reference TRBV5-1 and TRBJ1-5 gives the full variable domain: KAGVTQTPRYLIKTRGQQVTLSCSPISGHRSVSWYQQTPGQGLQFLFEYFSETQRNKGNFPGRFSGRQFSNSRSEMNVSTLELGDSALYLCASSATGVSNQPQHFGDGTRLSIL.

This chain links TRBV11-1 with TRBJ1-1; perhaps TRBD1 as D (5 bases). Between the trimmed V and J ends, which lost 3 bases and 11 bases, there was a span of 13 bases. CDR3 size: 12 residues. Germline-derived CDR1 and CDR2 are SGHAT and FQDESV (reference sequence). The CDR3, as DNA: TGTGCCAGCAGCTTCACAGGCGATAGGGCTTTCTTT. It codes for CASSFTGDRAFF.

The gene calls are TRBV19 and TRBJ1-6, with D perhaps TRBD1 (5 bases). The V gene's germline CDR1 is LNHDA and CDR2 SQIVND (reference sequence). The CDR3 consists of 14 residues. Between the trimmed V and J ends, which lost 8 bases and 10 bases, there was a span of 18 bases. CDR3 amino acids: CASRQGSLGSPLHF. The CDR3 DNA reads TGTGCCAGTCGGCAGGGAAGTCTGGGGTCACCCCTCCACTTT.

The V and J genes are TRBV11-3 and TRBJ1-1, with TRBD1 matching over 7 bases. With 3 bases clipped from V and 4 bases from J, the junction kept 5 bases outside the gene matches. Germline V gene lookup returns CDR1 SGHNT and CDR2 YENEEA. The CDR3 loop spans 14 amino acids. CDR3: CASSLTPGGTEAFF. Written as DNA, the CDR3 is TGTGCCAGCAGCTTGACTCCAGGGGGCACTGAAGCTTTCTTT.

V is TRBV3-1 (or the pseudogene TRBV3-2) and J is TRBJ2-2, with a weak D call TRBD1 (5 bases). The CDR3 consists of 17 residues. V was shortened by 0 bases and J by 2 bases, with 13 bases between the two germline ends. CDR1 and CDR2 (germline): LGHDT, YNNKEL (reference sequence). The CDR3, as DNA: TGTGCCAGCAGCCAAGAATGGCAGGGCTCTAACACCGGGGAGCTGTTTTTT. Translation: CASSQEWQGSNTGELFF.

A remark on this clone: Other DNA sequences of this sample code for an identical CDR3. The CDR3 reads CASSYRTSGRNEQFF. Written as DNA, the CDR3 is TGTGCCAGCAGCTATCGTACTAGCGGGCGGAATGAGCAGTTCTTC. This sequence joins TRBV7-9 and TRBJ2-1, with 9 bases matching TRBD2. The CDR3 extends over 15 amino acids. The trim removed 4 bases at V and 7 bases at J, leaving 8 bases unmatched. Germline loops: CDR1 SEHNR, CDR2 FQNEAQ (reference sequence).

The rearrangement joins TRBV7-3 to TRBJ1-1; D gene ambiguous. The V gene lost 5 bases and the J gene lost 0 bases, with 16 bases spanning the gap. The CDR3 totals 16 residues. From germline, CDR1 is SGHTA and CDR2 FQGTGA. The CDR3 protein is CASSLRSVGVNTEAFF. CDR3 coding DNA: TGTGCCAGCAGCCTTAGGAGTGTTGGTGTGAACACTGAAGCTTTCTTT.

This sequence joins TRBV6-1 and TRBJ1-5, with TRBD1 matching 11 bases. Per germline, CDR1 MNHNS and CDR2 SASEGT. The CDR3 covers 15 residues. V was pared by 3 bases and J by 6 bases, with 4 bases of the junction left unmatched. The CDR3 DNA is TGTGCCAGCAGTGACCTAGGGACAGGGGGTCAGCCCCAGCATTTT. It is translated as CASSDLGTGGQPQHF.

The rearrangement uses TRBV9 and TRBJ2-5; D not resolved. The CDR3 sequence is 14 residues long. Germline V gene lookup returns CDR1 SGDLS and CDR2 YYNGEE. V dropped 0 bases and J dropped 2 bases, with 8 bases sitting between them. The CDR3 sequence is CASSVGHLQETQYF. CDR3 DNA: TGTGCCAGCAGCGTAGGACACCTACAAGAGACCCAGTACTTC. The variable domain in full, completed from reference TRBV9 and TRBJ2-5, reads DSGVTQTPKHLITATGQRVTLRCSPRSGDLSVYWYQQSLDQGLQFLIQYYNGEERAKGNILERFSAQQFPDLHSELNLSSLELGDSALYFCASSVGHLQETQYFGPGTRLLVL.

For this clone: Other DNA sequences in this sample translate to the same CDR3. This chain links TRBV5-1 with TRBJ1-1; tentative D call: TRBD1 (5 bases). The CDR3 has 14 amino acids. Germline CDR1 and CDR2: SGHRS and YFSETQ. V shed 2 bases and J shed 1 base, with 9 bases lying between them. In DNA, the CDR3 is TGCGCCAGCAGCTTCACAGGACAGAACACTGAAGCTTTCTTT. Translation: CASSFTGQNTEAFF.

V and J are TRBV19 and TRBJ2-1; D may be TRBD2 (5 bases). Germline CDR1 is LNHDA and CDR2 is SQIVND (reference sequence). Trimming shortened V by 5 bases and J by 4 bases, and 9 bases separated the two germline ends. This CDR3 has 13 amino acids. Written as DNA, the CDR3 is TGTGCCAGTAGTCTCGGGGATTACAATGAGCAGTTCTTC. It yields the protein CASSLGDYNEQFF.

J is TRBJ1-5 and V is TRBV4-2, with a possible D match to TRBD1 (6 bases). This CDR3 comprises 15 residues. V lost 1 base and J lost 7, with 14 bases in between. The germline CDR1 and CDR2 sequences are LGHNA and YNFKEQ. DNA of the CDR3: TGTGCCAGCAGCCAAGTCGGGGGGCTATGGCAGCCCCAGCATTTT. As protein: CASSQVGGLWQPQHF.

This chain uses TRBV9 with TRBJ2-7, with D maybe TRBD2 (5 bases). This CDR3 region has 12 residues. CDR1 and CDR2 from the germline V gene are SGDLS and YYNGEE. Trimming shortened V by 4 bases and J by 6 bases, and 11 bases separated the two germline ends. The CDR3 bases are TGTGCCAGCAGCCCCGGAGGACTCGAGCAGTACTTC. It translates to CASSPGGLEQYF.

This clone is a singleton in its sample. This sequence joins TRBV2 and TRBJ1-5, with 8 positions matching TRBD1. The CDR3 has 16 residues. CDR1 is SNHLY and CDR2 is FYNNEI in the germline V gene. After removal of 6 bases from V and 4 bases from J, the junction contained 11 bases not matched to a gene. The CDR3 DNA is TGTGCCAGCAGGCACGACCCCACAGGGGGGAATCAGCCCCAGCATTTT. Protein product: CASRHDPTGGNQPQHF.

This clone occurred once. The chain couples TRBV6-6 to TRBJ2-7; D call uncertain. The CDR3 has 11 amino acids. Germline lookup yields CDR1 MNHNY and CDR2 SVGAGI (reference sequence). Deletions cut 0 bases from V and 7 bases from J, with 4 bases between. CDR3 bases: TGTGCCAGCAGTTACTCGACAGAGCAGTACTTC. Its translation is CASSYSTEQYF.

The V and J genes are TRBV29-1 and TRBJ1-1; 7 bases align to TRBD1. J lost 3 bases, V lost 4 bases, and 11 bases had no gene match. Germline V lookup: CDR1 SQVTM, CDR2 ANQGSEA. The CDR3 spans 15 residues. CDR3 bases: TGCAGCGTTGTAAGGTTGAGGGGGCCTCACACTGAAGCTTTCTTT. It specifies CSVVRLRGPHTEAFF.

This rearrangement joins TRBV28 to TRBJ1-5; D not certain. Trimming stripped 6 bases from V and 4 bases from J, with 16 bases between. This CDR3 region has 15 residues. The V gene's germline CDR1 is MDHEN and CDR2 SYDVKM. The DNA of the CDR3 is TGTGCCAGCAGCCAGGCCCTCCCCTTTAATCAGCCCCAGCATTTT. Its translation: CASSQALPFNQPQHF.

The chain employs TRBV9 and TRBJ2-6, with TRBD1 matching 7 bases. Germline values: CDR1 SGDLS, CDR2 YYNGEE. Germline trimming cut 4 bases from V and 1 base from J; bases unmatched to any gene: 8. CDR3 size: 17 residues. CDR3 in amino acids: CASSSTRQGSGANVLTF. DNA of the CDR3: TGTGCCAGCAGCTCTACCCGACAGGGTTCTGGGGCCAACGTCCTGACTTTC.

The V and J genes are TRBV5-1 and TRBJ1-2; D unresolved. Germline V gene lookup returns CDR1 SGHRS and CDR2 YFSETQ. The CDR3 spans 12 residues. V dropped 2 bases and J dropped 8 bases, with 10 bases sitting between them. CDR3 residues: CASSFTGEGYTF. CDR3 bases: TGCGCCAGCAGCTTTACCGGGGAGGGCTACACCTTC.